This paragraph reports one T cell receptor beta chain. The entry originates in a study of blood T cell repertoires in COVID-19. Germline V lookup: CDR1 SGHAT, CDR2 FQNNGV. V dropped 5 bases and J dropped 9 bases, with 7 bases sitting between them. CDR3 length: 11 amino acids. Profiling relied on immunoSEQ multiplex PCR, and the TCRdb table lists in-frame clones only, not all of them. The sample yields some 220,000 clones, approximately 82% seen once. The sample consisted of peripheral blood. The sequence was obtained from a man in his fifties with active or convalescent COVID-19. This chain uses TRBV11-2 with TRBJ2-2; D unresolved. The CDR3 spells CASSQARELFF. The CDR3, as DNA: TGTGCCAGCAGCCAGGCCCGGGAGCTGTTTTTT.